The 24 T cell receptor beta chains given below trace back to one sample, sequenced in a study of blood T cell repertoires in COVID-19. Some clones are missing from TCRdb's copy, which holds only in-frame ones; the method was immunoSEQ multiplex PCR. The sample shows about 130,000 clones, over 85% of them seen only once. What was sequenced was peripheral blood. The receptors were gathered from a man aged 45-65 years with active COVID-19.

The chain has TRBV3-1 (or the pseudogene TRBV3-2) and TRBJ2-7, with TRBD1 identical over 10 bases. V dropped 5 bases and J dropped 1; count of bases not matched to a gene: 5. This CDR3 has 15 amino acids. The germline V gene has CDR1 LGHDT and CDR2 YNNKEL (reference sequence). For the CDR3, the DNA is TGTGCCAGCAGCGACCGGGACAGGGGATCCTACGAGCAGTACTTC. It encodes CASSDRDRGSYEQYF.

CDR3 sequence: CASSLITDTQYF. Here the CDR3 DNA reads TGTGCCAGCAGCCTAATAACAGATACGCAGTATTTT. V and J are TRBV12-3 or TRBV12-4 and TRBJ2-3; D uncertain. The V end lost 6 bases, the J end lost 3 bases, and 7 bases lay between the germline ends. This CDR3 spans 12 amino acids.

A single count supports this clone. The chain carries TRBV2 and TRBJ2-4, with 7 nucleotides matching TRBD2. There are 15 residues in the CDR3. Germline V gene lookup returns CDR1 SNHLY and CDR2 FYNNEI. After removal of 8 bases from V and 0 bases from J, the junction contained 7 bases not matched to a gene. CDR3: CASAGTTIAKNIQYF. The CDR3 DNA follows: TGTGCCAGCGCCGGGACTACCATAGCCAAAAACATTCAGTACTTC.

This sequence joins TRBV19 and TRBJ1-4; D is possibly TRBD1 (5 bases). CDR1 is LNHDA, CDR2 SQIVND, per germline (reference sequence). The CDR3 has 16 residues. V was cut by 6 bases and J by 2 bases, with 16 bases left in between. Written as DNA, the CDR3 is TGTGCCAGTAGGGACAAGCCCATTTCGACTAATGAAAAACTGTTTTTT. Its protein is CASRDKPISTNEKLFF.

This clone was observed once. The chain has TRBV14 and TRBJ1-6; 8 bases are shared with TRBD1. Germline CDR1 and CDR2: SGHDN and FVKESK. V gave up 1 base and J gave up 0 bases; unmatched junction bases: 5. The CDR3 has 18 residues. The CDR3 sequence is CASSQGRDRLSYNSPLHF. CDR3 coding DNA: TGTGCCAGCAGCCAAGGCCGGGACAGGCTCTCCTATAATTCACCCCTCCACTTT.

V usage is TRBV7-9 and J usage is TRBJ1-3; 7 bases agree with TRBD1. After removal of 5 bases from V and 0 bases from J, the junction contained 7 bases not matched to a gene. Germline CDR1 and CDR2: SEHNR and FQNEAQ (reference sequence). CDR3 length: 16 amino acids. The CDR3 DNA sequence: TGTGCCAGCAGCGTTACAGGGGCGAGCTCTGGAAACACCATATATTTT. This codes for CASSVTGASSGNTIYF. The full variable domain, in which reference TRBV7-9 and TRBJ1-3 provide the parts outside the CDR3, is DTGVSQNPRHKITKRGQNVTFRCDPISEHNRLYWYRQTLGQGPEFLTYFQNEAQLEKSRLLSDRFSAERPKGSFSTLEIQRTEQGDSAMYLCASSVTGASSGNTIYFGEGSWLTVV.

CDR3 sequence (DNA): TGTGCCAGCAGCGTAGCTGGGGCAGGGGGTATTGCGTCGACTGAAGCTTTCTTT. It yields the protein CASSVAGAGGIASTEAFF. V and J are TRBV9 and TRBJ1-1; 7 bases line up with TRBD1. With 0 bases clipped from V and 5 bases from J, the junction kept 16 bases outside the gene matches. The CDR3 has 18 amino acids. The germline V gene encodes CDR1 SGDLS and CDR2 YYNGEE.

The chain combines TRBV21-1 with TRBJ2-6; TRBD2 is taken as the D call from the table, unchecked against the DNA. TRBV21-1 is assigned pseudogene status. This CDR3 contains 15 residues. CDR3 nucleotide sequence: TGTGCCAGCAGCCCCGCGCAACGAGAAGTCAACGTCCTGACTTTC. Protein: CASSPAQREVNVLTF.

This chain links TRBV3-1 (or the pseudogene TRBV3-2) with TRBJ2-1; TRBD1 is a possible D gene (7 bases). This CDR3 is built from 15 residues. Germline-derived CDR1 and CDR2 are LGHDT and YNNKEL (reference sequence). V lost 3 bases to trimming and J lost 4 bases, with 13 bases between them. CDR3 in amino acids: CASSQGGQIYNEQFF. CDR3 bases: TGTGCCAGCAGCCAGGGGGGACAGATTTACAATGAGCAGTTCTTC.

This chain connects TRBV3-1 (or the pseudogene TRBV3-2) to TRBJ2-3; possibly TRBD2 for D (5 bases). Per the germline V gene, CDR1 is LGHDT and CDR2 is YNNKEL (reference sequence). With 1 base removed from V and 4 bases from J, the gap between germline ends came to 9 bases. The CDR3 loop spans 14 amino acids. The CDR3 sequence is CASSQAGRADTQYF. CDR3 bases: TGTGCCAGCAGCCAAGCGGGAAGGGCAGATACGCAGTATTTT.

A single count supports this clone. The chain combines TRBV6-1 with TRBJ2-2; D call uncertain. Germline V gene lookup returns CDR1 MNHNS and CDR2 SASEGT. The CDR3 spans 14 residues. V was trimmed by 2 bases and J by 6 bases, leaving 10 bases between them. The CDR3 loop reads CASSENKPAGELFF. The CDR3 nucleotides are TGTGCCAGCAGTGAAAATAAACCGGCCGGGGAGCTGTTTTTT.

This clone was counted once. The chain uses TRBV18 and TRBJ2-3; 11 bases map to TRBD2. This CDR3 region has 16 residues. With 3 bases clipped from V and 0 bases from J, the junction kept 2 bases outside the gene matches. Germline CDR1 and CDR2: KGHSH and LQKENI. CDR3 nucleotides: TGTGCCAGCTCACCGACTAGCGGGACTAGCACAGATACGCAGTATTTT. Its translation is CASSPTSGTSTDTQYF.

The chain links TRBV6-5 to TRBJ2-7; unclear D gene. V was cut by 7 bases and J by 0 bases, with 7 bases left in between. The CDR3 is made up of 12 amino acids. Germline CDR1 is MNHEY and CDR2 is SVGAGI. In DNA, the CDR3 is TGTGCCAGCAAAGCAAGCTCCTACGAGCAGTACTTC. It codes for CASKASSYEQYF.

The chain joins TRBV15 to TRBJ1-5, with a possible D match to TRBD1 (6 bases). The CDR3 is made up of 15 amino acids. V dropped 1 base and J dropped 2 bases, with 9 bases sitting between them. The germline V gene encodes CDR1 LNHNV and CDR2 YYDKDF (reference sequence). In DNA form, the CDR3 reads TGTGCCACCAGCAGAGCCAGGACAGGCAATCAGCCCCAGCATTTT. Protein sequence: CATSRARTGNQPQHF.

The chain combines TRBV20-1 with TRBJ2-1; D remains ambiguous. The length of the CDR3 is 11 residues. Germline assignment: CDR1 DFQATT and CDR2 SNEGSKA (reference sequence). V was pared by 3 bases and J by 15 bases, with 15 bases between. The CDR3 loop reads CSASSVSERFF. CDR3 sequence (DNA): TGCAGTGCTAGTTCTGTCAGCGAGAGGTTCTTC.

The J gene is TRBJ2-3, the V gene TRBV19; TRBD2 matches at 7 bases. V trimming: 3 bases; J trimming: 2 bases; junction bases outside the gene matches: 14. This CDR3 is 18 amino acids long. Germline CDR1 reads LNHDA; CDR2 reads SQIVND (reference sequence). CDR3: CASSIAQGASGATDTQYF. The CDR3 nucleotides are TGTGCCAGTAGTATTGCCCAGGGCGCAAGCGGGGCCACAGATACGCAGTATTTT.

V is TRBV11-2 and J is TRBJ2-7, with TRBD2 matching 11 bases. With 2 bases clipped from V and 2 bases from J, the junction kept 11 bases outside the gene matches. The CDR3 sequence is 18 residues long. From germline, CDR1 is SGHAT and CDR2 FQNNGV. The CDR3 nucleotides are TGTGCCAGCAGCTTATTAGGGTCTAGCGGGGGGCGAACCTACGAGCAGTACTTC. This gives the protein CASSLLGSSGGRTYEQYF.

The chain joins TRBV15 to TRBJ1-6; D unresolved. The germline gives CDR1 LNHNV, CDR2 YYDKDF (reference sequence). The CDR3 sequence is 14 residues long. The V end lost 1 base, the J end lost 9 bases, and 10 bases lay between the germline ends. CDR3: CATSRARSRSPLHF. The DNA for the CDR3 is TGTGCCACCAGCAGAGCCAGATCCCGTTCACCCCTCCACTTT.

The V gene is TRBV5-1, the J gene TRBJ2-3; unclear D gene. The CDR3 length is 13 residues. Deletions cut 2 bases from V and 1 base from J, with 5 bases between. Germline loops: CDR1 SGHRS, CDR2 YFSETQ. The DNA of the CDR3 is TGCGCCAGCAGCTTCCAGGGCACAGATACGCAGTATTTT. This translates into CASSFQGTDTQYF.

This CDR3 is CASTVMPRGREETQYF. Here the CDR3 DNA reads TGTGCCAGCACCGTTATGCCTAGGGGGCGCGAAGAGACCCAGTACTTC. The chain carries TRBV25-1 and TRBJ2-5; TRBD1 agrees at 7 bases. Per the germline V gene, CDR1 is MGHDK and CDR2 is SYGVNS. After removal of 7 bases from V and 3 bases from J, the junction contained 14 bases not matched to a gene. The CDR3 contains 16 residues.

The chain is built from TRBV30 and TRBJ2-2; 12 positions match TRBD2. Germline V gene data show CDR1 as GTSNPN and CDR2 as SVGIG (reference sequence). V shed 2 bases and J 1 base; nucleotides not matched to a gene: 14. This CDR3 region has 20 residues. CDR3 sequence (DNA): TGTGCCTGGAGTCCCCGGATCGGACTAGCGGGAAGACGGAACACCGGGGAGCTGTTTTTT. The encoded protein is CAWSPRIGLAGRRNTGELFF. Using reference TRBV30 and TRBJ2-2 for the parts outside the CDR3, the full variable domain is SQTIHQWPATLVQPVGSPLSLECTVEGTSNPNLYWYRQAAGRGLQLLFYSVGIGQISSEVPQNLSASRPQDRQFILSSKKLLLSDSGFYLCAWSPRIGLAGRRNTGELFFGEGSRLTVL.

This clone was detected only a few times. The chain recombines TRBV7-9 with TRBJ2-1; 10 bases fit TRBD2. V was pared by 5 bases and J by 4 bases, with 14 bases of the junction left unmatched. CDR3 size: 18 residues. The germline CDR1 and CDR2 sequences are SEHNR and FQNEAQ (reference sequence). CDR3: CASSESLPIAGGYNEQFF. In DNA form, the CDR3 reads TGTGCCAGCAGCGAATCCCTCCCCATAGCGGGAGGATACAATGAGCAGTTCTTC. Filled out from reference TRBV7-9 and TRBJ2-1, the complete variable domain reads DTGVSQNPRHKITKRGQNVTFRCDPISEHNRLYWYRQTLGQGPEFLTYFQNEAQLEKSRLLSDRFSAERPKGSFSTLEIQRTEQGDSAMYLCASSESLPIAGGYNEQFFGPGTRLTVL.

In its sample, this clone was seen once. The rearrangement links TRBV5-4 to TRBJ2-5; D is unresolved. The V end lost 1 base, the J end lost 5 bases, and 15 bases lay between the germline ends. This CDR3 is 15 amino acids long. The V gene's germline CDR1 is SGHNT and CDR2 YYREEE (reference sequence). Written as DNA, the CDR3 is TGTGCCAGCAGCTTGAGCCCCACTACGAAGGAGACCCAGTACTTC. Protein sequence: CASSLSPTTKETQYF. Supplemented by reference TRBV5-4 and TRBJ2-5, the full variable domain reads ETGVTQSPTHLIKTRGQQVTLRCSSQSGHNTVSWYQQALGQGPQFIFQYYREEENGRGNFPPRFSGLQFPNYSSELNVNALELDDSALYLCASSLSPTTKETQYFGPGTRLLVL.

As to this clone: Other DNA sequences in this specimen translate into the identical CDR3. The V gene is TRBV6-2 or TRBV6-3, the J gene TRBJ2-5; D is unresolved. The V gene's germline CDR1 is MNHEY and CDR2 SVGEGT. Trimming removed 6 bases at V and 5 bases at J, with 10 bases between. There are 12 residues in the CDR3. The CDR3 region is CASSPLRETQYF. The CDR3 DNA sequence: TGTGCCAGCAGCCCCTTACGGGAGACCCAGTACTTC.